Listed below are T cell receptor beta chains from one sample, sequenced in a study of CXCR3-negative and CXCR3-positive naive CD8 T cells. TCRdb re-called the 5' RACE reads and shows each CDR3 protein once, DNA omitted. The listing contains approximately 62,000 distinct CDR3 sequences. The specimen sequenced was naive CXCR3- CD8+ T cells from blood. Receptor source: a human donor in good health. Some clones in this sample may be carry-over from other donors' samples. Both conserved end residues are part of each CDR3.

>TRBV7-9|TRBJ2-5
CASSQGLAGEQETQYF
>TRBV7-9|TRBJ2-1
CASSLSWDPWDEQFF
>TRBV19|TRBJ1-1
CASSIVLPFPNTEAFF
>TRBV29-1|TRBJ2-1
CSVEDPAATGSYNEQFF
>TRBV27|TRBJ1-4
CASSLSQGRTNERLFF
>TRBV10-2|TRBJ1-1
CASSDWGSGNTEAFF
>TRBV12-5|TRBJ2-1
CASDSGGAVHEQFF
>TRBV7-2|TRBJ2-7
CASSPWTSGSGEQYF
>TRBV29-1|TRBJ2-7
CSVEASGGYEQYF
>TRBV9|TRBJ1-1
CASSAKTGRSATEAFF